The rows below give T cell receptor beta chains drawn from one sample of a study of glioma-infiltrating T cells after dendritic cell vaccination. This table comes from immunoSEQ multiplex PCR, and its TCRdb copy is limited to in-frame clones, with some not included. Here the sample table reports 90 to 100 clones. Sequences were derived from tumor tissue, sampled before dendritic cell vaccination. These receptors were taken from a human donor with glioblastoma. The CDR3 runs from the conserved cysteine through the conserved F or W. A D gene is named only where the DNA matches it firmly. Some rows have no size entry. The others give once, few or many, or a class for an expanded clone.

TRBD1	.	TRBV14	TRBJ1-4	TGTGCCAGCAGCCCCAGGGGGAATGAAAAACTGTTTTTT	CASSPRGNEKLFF
.	.	TRBV9	TRBJ2-7	TGTGCCAGCAGCCCGAGGGGGGGGAGGGCCTACGAGCAGTACTTC	CASSPRGGRAYEQYF
.	.	TRBV5-1	TRBJ2-2	TGCGCCAGCAGCGGGGAGGTGGGGGACACCGGGGAGCTGTTTTTT	CASSGEVGDTGELFF
.	.	TRBV30	TRBJ1-2	TGTGCCTGGAGTGGACAGGAGGATGCATACTATGGCTACACCTTC	CAWSGQEDAYYGYTF
.	once	TRBV21-1	TRBJ2-7	TGTGCCAGCCGGGCCGAAGGGGGGGGCGCCGGCGAGCAGTACTTC	CASRAEGGGAGEQYF
TRBD1	.	TRBV29-1	TRBJ1-3	TGCAGCGTTGTGGGACAGGGCAAATATGGAAACACCATATATTTT	CSVVGQGKYGNTIYF
.	.	TRBV10-1	TRBJ2-2	TGCGCCAGCAGTGAGTCTACAGCAGGCGGGGAGCTGTTTTTT	CASSESTAGGELFF
.	.	TRBV5-6	TRBJ2-3	TGTGCCAGCAGCTGGGGTGCAGGGGGGACTAGCACAGATACGCAGTATTTT	CASSWGAGGTSTDTQYF
TRBD2	.	TRBV4-3	TRBJ2-3	TGCGCCAGCAGCCATCGCGGCGGGAGGACGCAGTATTTT	CASSHRGGRTQYF
TRBD2	.	TRBV9	TRBJ2-1	TGTGCCAGCAGCGTCCCGGTTAGCGGGGGGCCTCAAGTGAATGAGCAGTTCTTC	CASSVPVSGGPQVNEQFF
TRBD1	.	TRBV2	TRBJ1-1	TGTGCCAGCAGTCAACAGGGGGATTACACTGAAGCTTTCTTT	CASSQQGDYTEAFF
.	.	TRBV7-9	TRBJ2-7	TGTGCCAGCAGCGCAGACAGCGCGGGGTACTACGAGCAGTACTTC	CASSADSAGYYEQYF
TRBD1	.	TRBV28	TRBJ2-3	TGTGCCAGCAGTTTATCGCCAGGGGGTAGCACAGATACGCAGTATTTT	CASSLSPGGSTDTQYF
.	few	TRBV6-1	TRBJ1-5	TGTGCCAGCAGTGAAGGTGTAGAAGGGGTCAATCAGCCCCAGCATTTT	CASSEGVEGVNQPQHF
.	.	TRBV19	TRBJ1-3	TGTGCCAGTAGTACTTCGACAGAACTTACCTCTGGAAACACCATATATTTT	CASSTSTELTSGNTIYF
TRBD2	.	TRBV9	TRBJ2-1	TGTGCCAGCAGCTACCCCAGCGGGAGTAATTACAATGAGCAGTTCTTC	CASSYPSGSNYNEQFF
TRBD1	.	TRBV10-3	TRBJ1-5	TGTGCCATCAGTGGGGGACAGGGGGCGGACCAGCCCCAGCATTTT	CAISGGQGADQPQHF
TRBD1	.	TRBV30	TRBJ2-5	TGTGCCTCGAGGACAGGGGGGATTGGGGGGACCCAGTACTTC	CASRTGGIGGTQYF
.	.	TRBV5-1	TRBJ1-1	TGCGCCAGCAGCTTGGCCGCAGGGGCAAGCACTGAAGCTTTCTTT	CASSLAAGASTEAFF
.	.	TRBV16	TRBJ1-2	TGTGCCAGCAGCAGTGGGCCGATCGTTAGAAAGACCTATGGCTACACCTTC	CASSSGPIVRKTYGYTF
TRBD2	.	TRBV10-3	TRBJ2-2	TGTGCCATCAGTGAGACTAGCGGGGCCACTGGCGGGGAGCTGTTTTTT	CAISETSGATGGELFF
.	.	TRBV19	TRBJ1-5	TGTGCCAGTAGAGTGGAGGTGGGTCAGCCCCAGCATTTT	CASRVEVGQPQHF
TRBD2	once	TRBV5-5	TRBJ2-1	TGTGCCAGCAGCTTGGTTACTAGCGGGGCGGGGACCAATGAGCAGTTCTTC	CASSLVTSGAGTNEQFF
TRBD1	.	TRBV18	TRBJ2-3	TGTGCCAGCTCAGCTCGGACAGGGGGCTCAGATACGCAGTATTTT	CASSARTGGSDTQYF
.	.	TRBV15	TRBJ1-1	TGTGCCACCAGCAGAGGTGGACGGGAGAACACTGAAGCTTTCTTT	CATSRGGRENTEAFF
TRBD1	.	TRBV19	TRBJ1-2	TGTGCCAGTAGTATTAGTCAGACAGGGAAGGACTATGGCTACACCTTC	CASSISQTGKDYGYTF
.	.	TRBV2	TRBJ1-2	TGTGCCAGGATGGGGGGAAAATATGGCTACACCTTC	CARMGGKYGYTF
.	.	TRBV21-1	TRBJ2-7	TGTGCCAGCAGCAAAAAGGCGGGGGGGTCCCACGAGCAGTACTTC	CASSKKAGGSHEQYF
TRBD2	.	TRBV6-4	TRBJ2-3	TGTGCCAGCAGTGACTCGACTAGCGGGGGGGCAGATACGCAGTATTTT	CASSDSTSGGADTQYF
.	.	TRBV5-4	TRBJ1-1	TGTGCCAGCAGCGCCCTACAGGGATTGAACACTGAAGCTTTCTTT	CASSALQGLNTEAFF
TRBD2	.	TRBV2	TRBJ2-2	TGTGCCAGCAGGCCTAGCGGGGGATCCGGGGAGCTGTTTTTT	CASRPSGGSGELFF
TRBD2	.	TRBV5-5	TRBJ2-3	TGTGCCAGCAGCTTGGCCATTAGCGGGAGTGCCACAGATACGCAGTATTTT	CASSLAISGSATDTQYF
.	.	TRBV7-2	TRBJ2-7	TGTGCCAGCAGCCCCCTGTCCTACGAGCAGTACTTC	CASSPLSYEQYF
.	.	TRBV5-6	TRBJ1-5	TGTGCCAGCAGCTTGGGGGCTGGGGGGGGCAATCAGCCCCAGCATTTT	CASSLGAGGGNQPQHF
.	.	TRBV12-5	TRBJ2-6	TGTGCTAGTGGTAAGGAAGATGCAGGACAAAGTCGGGCCAACGTCCTGACTTTC	CASGKEDAGQSRANVLTF
.	.	TRBV11-2	TRBJ2-2	TGTGCCAGCAGTCCTACTAACACCGGGGAGCTGTTTTTT	CASSPTNTGELFF
.	.	TRBV6-5	TRBJ1-2	TGTGCCAGCAGTCTCCGGGCAGGGGATGGCTACACCTTC	CASSLRAGDGYTF
TRBD2	.	TRBV7-7	TRBJ2-2	TGTGCTAGCAGCTTCCTAGCGGGAGGGCCGGACACCGGGGAGCTGTTTTTT	CASSFLAGGPDTGELFF
.	.	TRBV11-3	TRBJ2-7	TGTGCCAGCAGCCCGGACTACCCGCGGGAGCAGTACTTC	CASSPDYPREQYF
.	few	TRBV7-9	TRBJ2-7	TGTGCCAGCAGCCACCTCGGGACTCCCCAGGACGAGCAGTACTTC	CASSHLGTPQDEQYF
TRBD2	.	TRBV10-2	TRBJ2-2	TGCGCCAGCAGTGAGGGGGGGACTAGCGGGAGGAACACCGGGGAGCTGTTTTTT	CASSEGGTSGRNTGELFF
TRBD2	.	TRBV30	TRBJ2-1	TGTGCCTGGAGTGTACGAGCGGGAGCTGGCAATGAGCAGTTCTTC	CAWSVRAGAGNEQFF